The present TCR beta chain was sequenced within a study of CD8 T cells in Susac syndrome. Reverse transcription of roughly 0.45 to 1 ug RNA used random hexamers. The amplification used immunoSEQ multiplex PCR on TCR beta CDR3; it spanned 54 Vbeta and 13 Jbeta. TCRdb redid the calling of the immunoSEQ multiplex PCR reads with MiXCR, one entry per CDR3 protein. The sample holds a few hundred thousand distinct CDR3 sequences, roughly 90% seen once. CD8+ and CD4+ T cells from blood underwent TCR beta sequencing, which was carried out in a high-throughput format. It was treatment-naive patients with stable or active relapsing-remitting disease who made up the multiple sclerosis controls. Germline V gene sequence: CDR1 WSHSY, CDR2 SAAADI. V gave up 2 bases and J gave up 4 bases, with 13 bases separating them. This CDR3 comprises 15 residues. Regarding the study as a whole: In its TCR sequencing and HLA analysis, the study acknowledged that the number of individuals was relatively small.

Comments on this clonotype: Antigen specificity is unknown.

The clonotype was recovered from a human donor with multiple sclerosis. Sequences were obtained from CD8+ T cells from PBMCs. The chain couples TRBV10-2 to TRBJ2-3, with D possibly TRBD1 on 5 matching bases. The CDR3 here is CASSEGAVIPDTQYF. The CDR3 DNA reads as TGCGCCAGCAGTGAGGGGGCGGTGATCCCAGATACGCAGTATTTT.